Here is one TCR beta chain with its context. Its target is unknown. The PCR had 60 Vbeta and 13 Jbeta primers. Profiled with immunoSEQ multiplex PCR; TCRdb holds only in-frame clones, not every one. The table includes more than 90,000 clones, around 77% detected once. Sampled while nominally healthy, donors likely had unrecorded immune exposures. These data originate in a study of cytomegalovirus exposure and HLA in healthy donors. The CDR3 has 17 residues. The J segment lost 0 bases and the V segment lost 0 bases, leaving 4 bases of the junction unmatched. The germline CDR1 and CDR2 sequences are PRHDT and FYEKMQ (reference sequence). Study-wide findings and caveats: The classifier was said to identify cytomegalovirus status with high specificity and sensitivity. In an earlier analysis, in some 500 donors, most V segments appeared productive either ~90% or ~30% of the time. Most TCR sequences were uncommon, yet certain public TCRs appeared in many donors.

The chain couples TRBV13 to TRBJ2-3; 9 positions agree with TRBD2. This clonotype was obtained from a female donor in good health and CMV-seronegative. The sample taken for sequencing was PBMCs. CDR3 coding DNA: TGTGCCAGCAGCTTAGGCCGAGCGGGAGGTAGCACAGATACGCAGTATTTT. Residues: CASSLGRAGGSTDTQYF.